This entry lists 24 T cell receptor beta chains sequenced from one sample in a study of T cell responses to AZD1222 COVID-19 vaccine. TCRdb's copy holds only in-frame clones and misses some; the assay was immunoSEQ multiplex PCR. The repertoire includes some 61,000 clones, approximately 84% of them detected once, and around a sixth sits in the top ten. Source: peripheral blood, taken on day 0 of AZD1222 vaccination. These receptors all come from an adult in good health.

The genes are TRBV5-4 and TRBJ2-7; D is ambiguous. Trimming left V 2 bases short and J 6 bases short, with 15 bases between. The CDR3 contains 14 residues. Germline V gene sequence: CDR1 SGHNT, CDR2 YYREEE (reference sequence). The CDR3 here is CASSFGGDLSEQYF. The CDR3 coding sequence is TGTGCCAGCAGCTTTGGTGGAGACTTGAGCGAGCAGTACTTC.

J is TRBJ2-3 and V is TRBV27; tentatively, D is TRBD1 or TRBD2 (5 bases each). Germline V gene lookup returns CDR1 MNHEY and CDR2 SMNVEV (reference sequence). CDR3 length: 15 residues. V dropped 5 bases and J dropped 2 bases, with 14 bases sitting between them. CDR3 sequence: CASSPRDGNTDTQYF. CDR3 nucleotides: TGTGCCAGCAGTCCCCGGGACGGCAACACAGATACGCAGTATTTT.

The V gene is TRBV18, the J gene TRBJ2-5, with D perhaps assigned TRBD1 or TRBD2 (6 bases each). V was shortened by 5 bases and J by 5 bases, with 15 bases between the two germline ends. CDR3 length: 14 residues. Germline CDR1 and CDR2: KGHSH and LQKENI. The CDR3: CASSSRGQSETQYF. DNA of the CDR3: TGTGCCAGCTCATCACGGGGGCAGTCGGAGACCCAGTACTTC.

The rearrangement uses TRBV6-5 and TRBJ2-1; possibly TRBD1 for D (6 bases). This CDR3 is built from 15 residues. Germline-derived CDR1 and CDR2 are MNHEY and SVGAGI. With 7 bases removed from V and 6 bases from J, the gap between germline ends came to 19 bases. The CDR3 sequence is CASTPTVGGSNEQFF. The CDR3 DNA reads TGTGCCAGCACCCCCACCGTAGGGGGAAGCAATGAGCAGTTCTTC.

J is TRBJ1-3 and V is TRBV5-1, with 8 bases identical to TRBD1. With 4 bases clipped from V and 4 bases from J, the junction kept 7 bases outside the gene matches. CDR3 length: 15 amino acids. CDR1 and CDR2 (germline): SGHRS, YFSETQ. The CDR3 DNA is TGCGCCAGCAGCCCCCAGGACAGGGTAGGAAACACCATATATTTT. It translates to CASSPQDRVGNTIYF.

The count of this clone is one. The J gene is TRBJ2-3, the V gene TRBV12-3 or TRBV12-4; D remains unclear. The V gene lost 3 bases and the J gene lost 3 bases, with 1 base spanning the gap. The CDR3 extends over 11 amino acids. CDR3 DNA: TGTGCCAGCAGTTTTACAGATACGCAGTATTTT. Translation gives CASSFTDTQYF.

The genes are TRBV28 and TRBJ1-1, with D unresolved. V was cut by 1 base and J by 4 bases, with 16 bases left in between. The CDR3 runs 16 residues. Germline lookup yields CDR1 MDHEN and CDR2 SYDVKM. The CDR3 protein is CASSLLTLIGATEAFF. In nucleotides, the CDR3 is TGTGCCAGCAGTTTATTAACGCTAATAGGAGCCACTGAAGCTTTCTTT.

The CDR3 loop is CASSGGPGQPQHF. CDR3 coding DNA: TGCGCCAGCAGTGGGGGTCCAGGGCAGCCCCAGCATTTT. V is TRBV10-1 and J is TRBJ1-5, with a tentative D call TRBD1 (5 bases). The CDR3 contains 13 residues. V was cut by 4 bases and J by 7 bases, with 11 bases left in between. The V gene's germline CDR1 is WNHNN and CDR2 SYGVQD (reference sequence).

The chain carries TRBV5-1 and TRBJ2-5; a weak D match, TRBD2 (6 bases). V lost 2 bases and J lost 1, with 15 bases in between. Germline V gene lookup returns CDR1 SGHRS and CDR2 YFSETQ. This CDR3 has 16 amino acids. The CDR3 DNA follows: TGCGCCAGCAGCTTCAGGGTAGGGAGGTCCCAAGAGACCCAGTACTTC. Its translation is CASSFRVGRSQETQYF.

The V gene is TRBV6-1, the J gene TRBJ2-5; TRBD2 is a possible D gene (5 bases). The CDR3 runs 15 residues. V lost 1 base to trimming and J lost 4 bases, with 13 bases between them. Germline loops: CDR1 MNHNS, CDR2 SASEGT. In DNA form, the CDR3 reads TGTGCCAGCAGTGAAGGGGTTAGCGAGGGAGAGACCCAGTACTTC. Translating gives CASSEGVSEGETQYF.

CDR3 DNA sequence: TGCAGTGCTAAATCCCCCAATGAGCAGTTCTTC. It is translated as CSAKSPNEQFF. The chain carries TRBV20-1 and TRBJ2-1; no clear D gene. Trimming took 4 bases from V and 6 from J, leaving 7 bases between them. In germline, CDR1 is DFQATT, CDR2 SNEGSKA (reference sequence). The CDR3 length is 11 residues.

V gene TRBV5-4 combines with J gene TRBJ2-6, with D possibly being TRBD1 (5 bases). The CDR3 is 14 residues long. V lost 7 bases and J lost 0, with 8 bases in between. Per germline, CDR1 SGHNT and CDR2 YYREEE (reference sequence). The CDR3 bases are TGTGCCAGCGAAACAGGCTCTGGGGCCAACGTCCTGACTTTC. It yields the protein CASETGSGANVLTF.

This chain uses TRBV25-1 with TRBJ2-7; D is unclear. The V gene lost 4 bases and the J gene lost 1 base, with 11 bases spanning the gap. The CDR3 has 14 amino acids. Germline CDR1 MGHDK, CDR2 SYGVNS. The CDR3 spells CASSARSLSYEQYF. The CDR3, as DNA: TGTGCCAGCAGTGCCCGATCCCTGTCCTACGAGCAGTACTTC.

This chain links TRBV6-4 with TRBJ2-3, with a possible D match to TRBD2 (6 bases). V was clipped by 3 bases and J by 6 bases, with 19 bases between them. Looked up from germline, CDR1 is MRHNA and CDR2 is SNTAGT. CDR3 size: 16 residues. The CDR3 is CASSERETGGADTQYF. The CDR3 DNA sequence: TGTGCCAGCAGTGAAAGGGAGACTGGCGGGGCGGATACGCAGTATTTT.

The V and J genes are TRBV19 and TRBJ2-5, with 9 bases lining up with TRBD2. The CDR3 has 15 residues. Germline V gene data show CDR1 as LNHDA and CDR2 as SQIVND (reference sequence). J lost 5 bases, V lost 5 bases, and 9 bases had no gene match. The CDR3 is CASSGSSGRKETQYF. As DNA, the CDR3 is TGTGCCAGTAGTGGATCCAGCGGGAGGAAGGAGACCCAGTACTTC.

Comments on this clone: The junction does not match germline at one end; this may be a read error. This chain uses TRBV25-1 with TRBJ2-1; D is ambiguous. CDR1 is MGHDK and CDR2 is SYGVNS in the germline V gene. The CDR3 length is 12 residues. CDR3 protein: CASSGFYDEQFF. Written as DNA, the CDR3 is TGTGCCAGCAGTGGGTTCTACGATGAGCAGTTCTTC. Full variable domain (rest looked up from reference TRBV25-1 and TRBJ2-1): EADIYQTPRYLVIGTGKKITLECSQTMGHDKMYWYQQDPGMELHLIHYSYGVNSTEKGDLSSESTVSRIRTEHFPLTLESARPSHTSQYLCASSGFYDEQFFGPGTRLTVL.

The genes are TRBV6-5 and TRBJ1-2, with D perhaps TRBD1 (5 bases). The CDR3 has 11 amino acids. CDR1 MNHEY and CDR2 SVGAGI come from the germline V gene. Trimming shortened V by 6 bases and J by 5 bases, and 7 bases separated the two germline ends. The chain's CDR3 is CASSSGYGYTF. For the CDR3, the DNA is TGTGCCAGCAGCTCAGGGTATGGCTACACCTTC.

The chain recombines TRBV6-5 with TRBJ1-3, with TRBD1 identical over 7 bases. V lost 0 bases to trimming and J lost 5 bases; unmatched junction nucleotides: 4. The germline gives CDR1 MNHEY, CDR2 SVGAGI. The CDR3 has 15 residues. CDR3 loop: CASSYSTGMRNTIYF. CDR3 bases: TGTGCCAGCAGTTACTCGACAGGGATGAGAAACACCATATATTTT.

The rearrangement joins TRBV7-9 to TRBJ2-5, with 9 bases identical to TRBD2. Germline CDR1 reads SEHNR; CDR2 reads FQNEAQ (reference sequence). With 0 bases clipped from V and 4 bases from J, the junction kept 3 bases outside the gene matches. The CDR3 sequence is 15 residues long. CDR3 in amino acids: CASSLASGGGETQYF. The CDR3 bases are TGTGCCAGCAGCTTAGCTAGCGGGGGAGGAGAGACCCAGTACTTC.

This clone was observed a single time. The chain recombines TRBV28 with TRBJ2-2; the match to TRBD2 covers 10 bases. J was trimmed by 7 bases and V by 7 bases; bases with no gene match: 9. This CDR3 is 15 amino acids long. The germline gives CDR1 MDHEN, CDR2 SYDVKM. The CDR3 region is CASKRGGEGGGELFF. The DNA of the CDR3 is TGTGCCAGCAAGCGGGGGGGCGAGGGAGGCGGGGAGCTGTTTTTT.

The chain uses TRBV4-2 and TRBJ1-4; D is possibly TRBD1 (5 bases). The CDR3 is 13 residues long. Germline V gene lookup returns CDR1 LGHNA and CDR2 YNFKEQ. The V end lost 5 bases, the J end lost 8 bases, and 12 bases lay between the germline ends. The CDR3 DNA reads TGTGCCAGCAGCTACGTAGGGACCGAAAAACTGTTTTTT. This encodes CASSYVGTEKLFF.

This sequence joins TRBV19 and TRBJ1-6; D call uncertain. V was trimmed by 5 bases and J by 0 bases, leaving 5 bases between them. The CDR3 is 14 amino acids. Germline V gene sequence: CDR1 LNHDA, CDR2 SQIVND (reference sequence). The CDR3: CASSLSSYNSPLHF. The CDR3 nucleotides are TGTGCCAGTAGTCTCAGCTCCTATAATTCACCCCTCCACTTT.

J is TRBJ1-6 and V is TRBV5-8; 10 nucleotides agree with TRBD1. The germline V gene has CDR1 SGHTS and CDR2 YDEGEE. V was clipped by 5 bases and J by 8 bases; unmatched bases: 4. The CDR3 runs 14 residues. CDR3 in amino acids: CASSSGTGDSPLHF. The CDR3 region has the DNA TGTGCCAGCAGTTCCGGGACAGGGGATTCACCCCTCCACTTT.

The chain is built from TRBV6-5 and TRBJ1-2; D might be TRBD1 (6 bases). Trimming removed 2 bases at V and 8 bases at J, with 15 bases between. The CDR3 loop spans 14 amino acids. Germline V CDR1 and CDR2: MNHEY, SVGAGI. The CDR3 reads CASSYLQGGDGYTF. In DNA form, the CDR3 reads TGTGCCAGCAGTTACCTACAGGGTGGGGACGGCTACACCTTC.